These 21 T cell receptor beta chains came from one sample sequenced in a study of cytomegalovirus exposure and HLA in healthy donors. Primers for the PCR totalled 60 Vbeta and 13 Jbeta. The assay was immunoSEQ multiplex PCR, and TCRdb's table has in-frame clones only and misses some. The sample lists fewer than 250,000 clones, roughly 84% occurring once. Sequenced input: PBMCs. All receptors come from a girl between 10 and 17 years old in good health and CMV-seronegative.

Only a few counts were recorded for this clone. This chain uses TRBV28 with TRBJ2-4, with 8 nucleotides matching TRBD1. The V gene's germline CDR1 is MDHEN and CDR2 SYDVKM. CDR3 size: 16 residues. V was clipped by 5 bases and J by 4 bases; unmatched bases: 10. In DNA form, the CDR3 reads TGTGCCAGCAGTCGCCCAGGGGGCGGTATAAAAAACATTCAGTACTTC. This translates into CASSRPGGGIKNIQYF.

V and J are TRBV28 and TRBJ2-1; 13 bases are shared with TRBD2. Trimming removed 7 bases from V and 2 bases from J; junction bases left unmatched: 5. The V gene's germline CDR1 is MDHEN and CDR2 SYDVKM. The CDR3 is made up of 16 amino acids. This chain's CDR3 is CASKIGLAGAYNEQFF. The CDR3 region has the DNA TGTGCCAGCAAGATTGGACTAGCGGGAGCCTACAATGAGCAGTTCTTC.

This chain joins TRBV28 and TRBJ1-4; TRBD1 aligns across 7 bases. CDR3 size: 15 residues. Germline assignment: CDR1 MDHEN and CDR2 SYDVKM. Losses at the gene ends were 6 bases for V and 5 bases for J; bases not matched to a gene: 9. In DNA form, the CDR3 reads TGTGCCAGCAGGACAGGGAGCCTGGGGAATGAAAAACTGTTTTTT. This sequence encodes CASRTGSLGNEKLFF.

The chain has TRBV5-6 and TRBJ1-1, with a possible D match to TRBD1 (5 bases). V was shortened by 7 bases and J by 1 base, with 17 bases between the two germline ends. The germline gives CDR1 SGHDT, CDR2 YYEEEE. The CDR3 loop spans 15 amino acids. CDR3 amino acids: CASGVGGLANTEAFF. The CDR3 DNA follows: TGTGCCAGCGGCGTTGGGGGACTGGCGAACACTGAAGCTTTCTTT.

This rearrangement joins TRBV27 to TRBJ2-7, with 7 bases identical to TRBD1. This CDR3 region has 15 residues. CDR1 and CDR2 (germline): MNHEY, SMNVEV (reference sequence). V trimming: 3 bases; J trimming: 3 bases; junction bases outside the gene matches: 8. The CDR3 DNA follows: TGTGCCAGCAGTTTTACGACAGGGATCTACTACGAGCAGTACTTC. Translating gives CASSFTTGIYYEQYF.

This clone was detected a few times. The CDR3 region has the DNA TGCGCCAGCAGCCAATTTAGTGGAAACACCATATATTTT. Its translation: CASSQFSGNTIYF. The gene calls are TRBV4-3 and TRBJ1-3; D is ambiguous. V gave up 2 bases and J gave up 3 bases, with 5 bases separating them. CDR1 and CDR2 from the germline V gene are LGHNA and YSLEER. This CDR3 comprises 13 residues.

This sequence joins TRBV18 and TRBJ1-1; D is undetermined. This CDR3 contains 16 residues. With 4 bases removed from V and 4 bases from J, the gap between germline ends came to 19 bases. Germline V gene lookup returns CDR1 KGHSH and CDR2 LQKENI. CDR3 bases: TGTGCCAGCTCACTTCCTCCCGTGGAGGGTCGCACTGAAGCTTTCTTT. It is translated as CASSLPPVEGRTEAFF.

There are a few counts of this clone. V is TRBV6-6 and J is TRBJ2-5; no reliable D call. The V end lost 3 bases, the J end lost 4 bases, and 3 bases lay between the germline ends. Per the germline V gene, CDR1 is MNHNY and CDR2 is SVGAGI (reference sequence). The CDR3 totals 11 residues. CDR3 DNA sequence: TGTGCCAGCAGTTATCGAGAGACCCAGTACTTC. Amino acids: CASSYRETQYF.

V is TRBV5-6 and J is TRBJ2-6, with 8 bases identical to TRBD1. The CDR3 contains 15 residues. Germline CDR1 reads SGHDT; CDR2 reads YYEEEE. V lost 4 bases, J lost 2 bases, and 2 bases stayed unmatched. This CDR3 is CASSTTGAGANVLTF. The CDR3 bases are TGTGCCAGCAGCACGACAGGGGCTGGGGCCAACGTCCTGACTTTC.

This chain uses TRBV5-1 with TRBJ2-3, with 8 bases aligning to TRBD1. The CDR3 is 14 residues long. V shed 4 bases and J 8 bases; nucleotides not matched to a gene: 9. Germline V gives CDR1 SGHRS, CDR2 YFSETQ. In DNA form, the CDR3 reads TGCGCCAGCAGCCAGGACAGGGTGGCAGGTACGCAGTATTTT. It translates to CASSQDRVAGTQYF.

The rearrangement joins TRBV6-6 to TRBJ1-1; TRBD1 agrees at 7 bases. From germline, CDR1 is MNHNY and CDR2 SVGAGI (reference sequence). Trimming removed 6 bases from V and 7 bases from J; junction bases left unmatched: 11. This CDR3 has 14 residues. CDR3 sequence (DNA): TGTGCCAGCAGACCACAGGGGTTGGGGGGTGAAGCTTTCTTT. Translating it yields CASRPQGLGGEAFF.

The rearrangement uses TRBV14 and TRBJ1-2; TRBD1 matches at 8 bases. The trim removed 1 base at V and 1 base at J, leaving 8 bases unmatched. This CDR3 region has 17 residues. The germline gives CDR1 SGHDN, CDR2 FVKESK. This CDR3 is CASSQGGQGGGNYGYTF. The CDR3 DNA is TGTGCCAGCAGCCAAGGAGGACAGGGAGGGGGTAACTATGGCTACACCTTC. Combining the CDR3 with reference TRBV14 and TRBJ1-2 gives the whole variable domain EAGVTQFPSHSVIEKGQTVTLRCDPISGHDNLYWYRRVMGKEIKFLLHFVKESKQDESGMPNNRFLAERTGGTYSTLKVQPAELEDSGVYFCASSQGGQGGGNYGYTFGSGTRLTVV.

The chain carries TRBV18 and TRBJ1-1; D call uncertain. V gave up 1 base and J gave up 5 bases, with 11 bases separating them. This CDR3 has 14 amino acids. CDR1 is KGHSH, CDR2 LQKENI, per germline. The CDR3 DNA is TGTGCCAGCTCACCACAGGAGGGTCGGACTGAAGCTTTCTTT. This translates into CASSPQEGRTEAFF.

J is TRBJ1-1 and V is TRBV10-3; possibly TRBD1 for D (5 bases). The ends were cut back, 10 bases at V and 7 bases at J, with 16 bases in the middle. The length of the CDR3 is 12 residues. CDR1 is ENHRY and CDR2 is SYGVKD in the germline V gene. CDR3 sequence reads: CATMTALYEAFF. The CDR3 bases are TGTGCCACTATGACAGCATTATATGAAGCTTTCTTT.

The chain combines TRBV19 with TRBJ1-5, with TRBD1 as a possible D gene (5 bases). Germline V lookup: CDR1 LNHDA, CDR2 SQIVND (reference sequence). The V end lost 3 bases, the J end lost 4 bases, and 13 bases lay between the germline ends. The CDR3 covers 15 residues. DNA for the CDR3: TGTGCCAGTAGTATCGTGGGGAGGGGTAATCAGCCCCAGCATTTT. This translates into CASSIVGRGNQPQHF.

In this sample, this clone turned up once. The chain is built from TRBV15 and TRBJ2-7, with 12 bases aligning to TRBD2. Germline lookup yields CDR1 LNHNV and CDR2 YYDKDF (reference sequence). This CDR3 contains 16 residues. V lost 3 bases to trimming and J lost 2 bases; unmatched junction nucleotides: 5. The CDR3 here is CATSRGRTSGTYEQYF. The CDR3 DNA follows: TGTGCCACCAGCAGGGGGAGGACTAGCGGGACCTACGAGCAGTACTTC.

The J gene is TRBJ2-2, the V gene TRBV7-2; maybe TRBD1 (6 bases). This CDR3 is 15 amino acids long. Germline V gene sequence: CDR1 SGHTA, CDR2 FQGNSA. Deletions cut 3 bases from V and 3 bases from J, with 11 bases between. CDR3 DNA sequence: TGTGCCAGCAGCTTTACAGGGTTGGACACCGGGGAGCTGTTTTTT. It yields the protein CASSFTGLDTGELFF.

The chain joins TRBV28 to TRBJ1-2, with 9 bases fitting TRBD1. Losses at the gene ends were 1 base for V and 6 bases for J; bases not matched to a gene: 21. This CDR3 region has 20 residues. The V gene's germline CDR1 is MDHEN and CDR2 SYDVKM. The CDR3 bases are TGTGCCAGCAGTTTATTTCGTTTCGCTGGAACAGGGGGCATATTGGATGGCTACACCTTC. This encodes CASSLFRFAGTGGILDGYTF.

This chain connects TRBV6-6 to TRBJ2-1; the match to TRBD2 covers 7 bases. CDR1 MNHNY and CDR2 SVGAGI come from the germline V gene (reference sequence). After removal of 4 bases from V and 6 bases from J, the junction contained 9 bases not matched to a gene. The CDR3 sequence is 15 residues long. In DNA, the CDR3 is TGTGCCAGCAGTTCCAGGGACCGCGGGGGCAATGAGCAGTTCTTC. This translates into CASSSRDRGGNEQFF.

Here the CDR3 reads CASSYSLGGGYTF. The CDR3 coding sequence is TGTGCCAGCAGTTACTCGTTGGGAGGTGGCTACACCTTC. The chain combines TRBV6-5 with TRBJ1-2; D gene uncertain. The CDR3 loop spans 13 amino acids. Germline values: CDR1 MNHEY, CDR2 SVGAGI. The ends were cut back, 0 bases at V and 7 bases at J, with 9 bases in the middle.

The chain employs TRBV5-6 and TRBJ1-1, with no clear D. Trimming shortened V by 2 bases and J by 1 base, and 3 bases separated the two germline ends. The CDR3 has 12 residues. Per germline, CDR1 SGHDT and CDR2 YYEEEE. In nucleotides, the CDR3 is TGTGCCAGCAGCTTTCAGAACACTGAAGCTTTCTTT. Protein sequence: CASSFQNTEAFF. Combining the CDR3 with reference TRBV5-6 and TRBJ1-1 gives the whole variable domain DAGVTQSPTHLIKTRGQQVTLRCSPKSGHDTVSWYQQALGQGPQFIFQYYEEEERQRGNFPDRFSGHQFPNYSSELNVNALLLGDSALYLCASSFQNTEAFFGQGTRLTVV.